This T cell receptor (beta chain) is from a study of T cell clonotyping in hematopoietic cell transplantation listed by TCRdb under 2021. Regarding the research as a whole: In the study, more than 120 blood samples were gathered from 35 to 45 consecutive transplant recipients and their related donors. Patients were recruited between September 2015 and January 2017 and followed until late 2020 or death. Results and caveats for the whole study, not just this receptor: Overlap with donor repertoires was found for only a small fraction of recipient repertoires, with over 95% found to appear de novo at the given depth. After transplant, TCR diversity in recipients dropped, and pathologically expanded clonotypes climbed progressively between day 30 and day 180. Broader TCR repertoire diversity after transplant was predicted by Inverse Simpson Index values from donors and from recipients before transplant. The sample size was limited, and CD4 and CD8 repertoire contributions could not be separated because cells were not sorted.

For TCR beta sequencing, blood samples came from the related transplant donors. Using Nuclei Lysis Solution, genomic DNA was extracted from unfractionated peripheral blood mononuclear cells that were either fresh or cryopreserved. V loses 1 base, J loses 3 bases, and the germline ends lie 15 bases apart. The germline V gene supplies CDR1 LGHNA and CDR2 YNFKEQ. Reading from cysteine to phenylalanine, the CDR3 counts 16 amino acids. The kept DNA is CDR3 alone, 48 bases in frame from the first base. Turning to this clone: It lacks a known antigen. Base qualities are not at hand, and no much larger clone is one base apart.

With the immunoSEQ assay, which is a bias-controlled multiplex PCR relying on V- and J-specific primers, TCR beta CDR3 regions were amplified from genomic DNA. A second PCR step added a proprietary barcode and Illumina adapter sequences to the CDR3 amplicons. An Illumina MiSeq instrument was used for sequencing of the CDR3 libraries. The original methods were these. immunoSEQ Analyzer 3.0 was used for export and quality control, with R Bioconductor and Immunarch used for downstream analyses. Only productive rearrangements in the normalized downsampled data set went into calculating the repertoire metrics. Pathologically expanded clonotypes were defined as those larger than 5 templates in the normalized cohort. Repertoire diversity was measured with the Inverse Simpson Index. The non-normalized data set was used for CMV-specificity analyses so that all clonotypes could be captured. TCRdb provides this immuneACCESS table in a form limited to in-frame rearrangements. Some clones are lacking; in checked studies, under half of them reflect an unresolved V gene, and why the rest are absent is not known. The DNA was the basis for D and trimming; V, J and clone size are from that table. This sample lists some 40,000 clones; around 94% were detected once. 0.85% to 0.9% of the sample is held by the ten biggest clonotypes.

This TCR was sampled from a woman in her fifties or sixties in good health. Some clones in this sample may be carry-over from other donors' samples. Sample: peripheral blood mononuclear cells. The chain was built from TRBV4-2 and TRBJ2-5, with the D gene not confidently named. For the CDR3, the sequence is CASSQAPREPEETQYF. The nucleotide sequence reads TGTGCCAGCAGCCAAGCTCCTCGAGAGCCTGAAGAGACCCAGTACTTC.